Following are 26 T cell receptor beta chains from one sample sequenced in a study of sequential checkpoint blockade in melanoma. Profiling relied on immunoSEQ multiplex PCR, and the TCRdb table lists in-frame clones only, not all of them. The table lists about 22,000 clones, about two thirds of them singletons. Stated treatment: randomized to nivolumab then ipilimumab (arm A) or the reverse (arm B). Sequences were derived from CD8+ T cells sorted from blood (inferred from file names), sampled from a patient given nivolumab and ipilimumab in sequence. These receptors all stem from a human donor with melanoma.

This chain connects TRBV27 to TRBJ1-6; D call uncertain. V lost 5 bases, J lost 6 bases, and 14 bases lay in between. The CDR3 has 15 amino acids. Germline CDR1 reads MNHEY; CDR2 reads SMNVEV (reference sequence). The CDR3 spells CASSTTPLPNSPLHF. The CDR3 nucleotides read TGTGCCAGCAGTACGACTCCACTACCTAATTCACCCCTCCACTTT.

This chain links TRBV7-9 with TRBJ1-1; no reliable D call. The CDR3 contains 13 residues. V was cut by 6 bases and J by 5 bases, with 13 bases left in between. Looked up from germline, CDR1 is SEHNR and CDR2 is FQNEAQ (reference sequence). CDR3 bases: TGTGCCAGCAGTCCTGGTCGGGGAACTGAAGCTTTCTTT. The encoded protein is CASSPGRGTEAFF.

This chain links TRBV5-6 with TRBJ1-2; a weak D match, TRBD1 (5 bases). The length of the CDR3 is 16 residues. With 0 bases removed from V and 1 base from J, the gap between germline ends came to 13 bases. CDR1 is SGHDT, CDR2 YYEEEE, per germline. The CDR3 reads CASSLDLTVYNYGYTF. The CDR3 DNA follows: TGTGCCAGCAGCTTGGATTTGACAGTCTATAACTATGGCTACACCTTC.

This clone showed up just a few times. The V and J genes are TRBV4-1 and TRBJ1-4, with TRBD1 matching 7 bases. The length of the CDR3 is 16 residues. V lost 2 bases to trimming and J lost 4 bases; unmatched junction nucleotides: 7. Germline loops: CDR1 MGHRA, CDR2 YSYEKL. CDR3 sequence: CASSQTPGQLNEKLFF. DNA of the CDR3: TGCGCCAGCAGCCAAACTCCGGGACAGCTTAATGAAAAACTGTTTTTT.

Details on this clone: A junction boundary mismatches the germline segment, possibly from a read error. The chain joins TRBV6-6 to TRBJ2-5; 7 positions match TRBD1. Matching the DNA end better, TRBJ2-7 makes the J call doubtful. CDR3 length: 14 residues. CDR1 is MNHNY, CDR2 SVGAGI, per germline (reference sequence). In DNA form, the CDR3 reads TGCGCCAGCAGTTCCGGCCCAGGGGGCTACGAGCAGTACTTC. This gives the protein CASSSGPGGYEQYF.

This clone appeared once. The chain is built from TRBV6-5 and TRBJ1-5; D unresolved. The CDR3 runs to 14 residues. V dropped 5 bases and J dropped 2 bases, with 10 bases sitting between them. Per germline, CDR1 MNHEY and CDR2 SVGAGI. CDR3 in DNA: TGTGCCAGCAGTCCCGGGAGGGGCAATCAGCCCCAGCATTTT. Translated, it gives CASSPGRGNQPQHF.

By share, this clone counts as medium-sized. The chain joins TRBV4-2 to TRBJ1-2; D possibly corresponds to TRBD1 (6 bases). The CDR3 sequence is 16 residues long. Per germline, CDR1 LGHNA and CDR2 YNFKEQ. The V gene lost 0 bases and the J gene lost 2 bases, with 13 bases spanning the gap. The CDR3 DNA reads as TGTGCCAGCAGCCAAGAAGTCCAAACAGGGAACTATGGCTACACCTTC. Its translation is CASSQEVQTGNYGYTF.

The V call is TRBV10-2, the J call TRBJ2-1; 7 positions match TRBD2. The germline CDR1 and CDR2 sequences are WSHSY and SAAADI. V lost 8 bases, J lost 1 base, and 5 bases stayed unmatched. The CDR3 sequence is 14 residues long. The CDR3 DNA reads TGCGCCAGCGGGGCGGGGGAGTCCTACAATGAGCAGTTCTTC. This gives the protein CASGAGESYNEQFF.

The chain links TRBV4-1 to TRBJ2-5, with TRBD2 matching 13 bases. V lost 0 bases and J lost 0; bases outside the gene matches: 4. Per the germline V gene, CDR1 is MGHRA and CDR2 is YSYEKL. The CDR3 contains 18 residues. CDR3 region: CASSQEEGTSGDQETQYF. The CDR3 DNA reads as TGCGCCAGCAGCCAAGAGGAAGGGACTAGCGGGGACCAAGAGACCCAGTACTTC.

CDR3 sequence: CASGPQGANQPQHF. CDR3 nucleotides: TGCGCCAGCGGCCCTCAGGGGGCAAATCAGCCCCAGCATTTT. This sequence joins TRBV4-1 and TRBJ1-5, with TRBD1 identical over 8 bases. After removal of 8 bases from V and 4 bases from J, the junction contained 7 bases not matched to a gene. Germline loops: CDR1 MGHRA, CDR2 YSYEKL. This CDR3 contains 14 residues.

The V and J genes are TRBV21-1 and TRBJ1-5; the D segment call TRBD1 is taken from the table without a DNA check. TRBV21-1 is designated a pseudogene. The length of the CDR3 is 17 residues. CDR3 protein: CASRCRQGAASNQPQHF. In DNA form, the CDR3 reads TGTGCCAGCCGATGCCGCCAGGGGGCCGCTAGCAATCAGCCCCAGCATTTT.

The chain joins TRBV6-5 to TRBJ2-7, with 7 bases lining up with TRBD1. The CDR3 has 14 amino acids. V shed 5 bases, J shed 3 bases, and the junction held 7 bases outside the gene matches. The V gene's germline CDR1 is MNHEY and CDR2 SVGAGI. The CDR3 loop is CASSVLGQVYEQYV. CDR3 coding DNA: TGTGCCAGCAGTGTCCTCGGACAGGTCTACGAGCAGTACGTC.

The chain recombines TRBV2 with TRBJ2-4; 8 bases agree with TRBD2. CDR1 and CDR2 from the germline V gene are SNHLY and FYNNEI. J lost 0 bases, V lost 10 bases, and 8 bases had no gene match. CDR3 length equals 15 residues. In DNA, the CDR3 is TGTGCCAACAATGCCGGGGGGGGAGCCAAAAACATTCAGTACTTC. Protein product: CANNAGGGAKNIQYF.

This clone showed up just a few times. The chain links TRBV2 to TRBJ2-3, with D unresolved. Germline CDR1 and CDR2: SNHLY and FYNNEI. Trimming removed 4 bases at V and 2 bases at J, with 10 bases between. CDR3 length: 14 amino acids. The DNA of the CDR3 is TGTGCCAGCAGTGGGTCAGGCATCACAGATACGCAGTATTTT. This translates into CASSGSGITDTQYF.

J is TRBJ2-2 and V is TRBV6-5; possibly TRBD2 for D (6 bases). Per germline, CDR1 MNHEY and CDR2 SVGAGI. This CDR3 contains 12 residues. V lost 10 bases and J lost 6, with 12 bases in between. CDR3: CATLSGAGELFF. The DNA of the CDR3 is TGTGCCACCCTCTCGGGGGCCGGGGAGCTGTTTTTT.

The chain uses TRBV2 and TRBJ2-7; 13 bases fit TRBD2. The CDR3 contains 15 residues. V lost 7 bases to trimming and J lost 3 bases; unmatched junction nucleotides: 6. Looked up from germline, CDR1 is SNHLY and CDR2 is FYNNEI. The CDR3 region has the DNA TGTGCCAGCACCGGGACTAGCGGGGTCCTCTACGAGCAGTACTTC. Its protein is CASTGTSGVLYEQYF.

The table lists this clone with a few counts. This chain joins TRBV6-5 and TRBJ2-7; D call uncertain. The CDR3 has 14 amino acids. CDR1 MNHEY and CDR2 SVGAGI come from the germline V gene. V lost 5 bases to trimming and J lost 4 bases, with 15 bases between them. DNA of the CDR3: TGTGCCAGCAGTGAAACCGGGTCCGGTTACGAGCAGTACGTC. It specifies CASSETGSGYEQYV.

The CDR3 DNA is TGCGCCAGCAGCCAAACCGGGATTAAAGTTACCCAAGAGACCCAGTACTTC. Translation gives CASSQTGIKVTQETQYF. The rearrangement links TRBV4-1 to TRBJ2-5; D may be TRBD2 (5 bases). V lost 2 bases and J 1 base, leaving 17 bases between the germline ends. The V gene's germline CDR1 is MGHRA and CDR2 YSYEKL. CDR3 length equals 17 residues.

This chain connects TRBV19 to TRBJ2-2; 7 bases match TRBD2. This CDR3 spans 17 amino acids. Germline V CDR1 and CDR2: LNHDA, SQIVND (reference sequence). Trimming cost V 4 bases and J 1 base; bases outside gene matches: 9. The chain's CDR3 is CASSTTLGTMNTGELFF. In DNA, the CDR3 is TGTGCCAGTAGTACAACCCTCGGGACTATGAACACCGGGGAGCTGTTTTTT.

The chain is built from TRBV27 and TRBJ2-7, with 10 positions matching TRBD2. The CDR3 sequence is 14 residues long. Losses at the gene ends were 4 bases for V and 6 bases for J; bases not matched to a gene: 6. The germline V gene encodes CDR1 MNHEY and CDR2 SMNVEV (reference sequence). The CDR3 DNA reads as TGTGCCAGCAGTTCCTGGACTAGCGGCTGCGAGCAGTACGTC. Its protein is CASSSWTSGCEQYV.

This clone was counted once. The gene calls are TRBV7-8 and TRBJ2-4; tentative D call: TRBD1 (5 bases). Germline CDR1 SGHVS, CDR2 FQNEAQ. Between the trimmed V and J ends, which lost 5 bases and 2 bases, there was a span of 13 bases. This CDR3 spans 15 amino acids. The CDR3 DNA sequence: TGTGCCAGCAGCAGGGGCCTAGATCCCAAAAACATTCAGTACTTC. Translating gives CASSRGLDPKNIQYF.

V and J are TRBV7-8 and TRBJ2-7, with D possibly TRBD1 on 5 matching bases. CDR1 is SGHVS, CDR2 FQNEAQ, per germline. V was trimmed by 5 bases and J by 0 bases, leaving 8 bases between them. This CDR3 comprises 13 residues. The CDR3, as DNA: TGTGCCAGCAGCGAACAGGTCTCCTACGAGCAGTACTTC. Its protein product is CASSEQVSYEQYF.

This clone is judged medium-sized (0.01 to 0.1%). The V and J genes are TRBV19 and TRBJ1-4; D might be TRBD1 (5 bases). Deletions cut 5 bases from V and 8 bases from J, with 12 bases between. This CDR3 is 13 amino acids long. Per germline, CDR1 LNHDA and CDR2 SQIVND (reference sequence). The CDR3 DNA reads as TGTGCCAGTAGTTCGTTGTACAGGGAAAAACTGTTTTTT. Translated, it gives CASSSLYREKLFF.

This chain uses TRBV7-8 with TRBJ2-2; possible D gene TRBD1, 6 bases. Trimming pared 3 bases from V and 5 bases from J, leaving 22 bases between. Per the germline V gene, CDR1 is SGHVS and CDR2 is FQNEAQ. This CDR3 has 18 amino acids. The CDR3 coding sequence is TGTGCCAGCAGCTTCCGTAAAACAGGGCCCGGTGGGACCGGGGAGCTGTTTTTT. Protein sequence: CASSFRKTGPGGTGELFF.

V and J are TRBV27 and TRBJ2-1; D ambiguous. V gave up 3 bases and J gave up 5 bases, with 8 bases separating them. CDR1 MNHEY and CDR2 SMNVEV come from the germline V gene (reference sequence). This CDR3 is 13 amino acids long. CDR3 coding DNA: TGTGCCAGCAGTTTCACAGTGGACAATGAGCAGTTCTTC. Its protein is CASSFTVDNEQFF.

This chain connects TRBV9 to TRBJ1-2; D remains ambiguous. Deletions cut 4 bases from V and 4 bases from J, with 17 bases between. Germline values: CDR1 SGDLS, CDR2 YYNGEE. This CDR3 contains 15 residues. CDR3 DNA: TGTGCCAGCAGCACCCCCCGCGAGGGTGGCTATGGCTACACCTTC. Protein: CASSTPREGGYGYTF.